The 29 T cell receptor beta chains below all came from one sample that was sequenced in a study of cytomegalovirus exposure and HLA in healthy donors. This PCR relied on a set of 60 Vbeta primers and 13 Jbeta primers. This table comes from immunoSEQ multiplex PCR, and its TCRdb copy is limited to in-frame clones, with some not included. The profile shows fewer than 200,000 clones, 80% to 90% of them singletons. Material: PBMCs. These receptor sequences come from a woman aged 18-29 years in good health and CMV-seronegative.

The chain combines TRBV29-1 with TRBJ1-1, with TRBD1 identical over 7 bases. CDR1 is SQVTM and CDR2 is ANQGSEA in the germline V gene. The CDR3 has 12 amino acids. V shed 5 bases, J shed 3 bases, and the junction held 3 bases outside the gene matches. The CDR3 protein is CSVRDRDTEAFF. CDR3 DNA: TGCAGCGTTAGGGACAGAGACACTGAAGCTTTCTTT. Filled out from reference TRBV29-1 and TRBJ1-1, the complete variable domain reads SAVISQKPSRDICQRGTSLTIQCQVDSQVTMMFWYRQQPGQSLTLIATANQGSEATYESGFVIDKFPISRPNLTFSTLTVSNMSPEDSSIYLCSVRDRDTEAFFGQGTRLTVV.

The chain couples TRBV2 to TRBJ1-3, with D unresolved. From germline, CDR1 is SNHLY and CDR2 FYNNEI. CDR3 length: 13 amino acids. V lost 7 bases, J lost 0 bases, and 7 bases lay in between. DNA for the CDR3: TGTGCCAGCATACGGGGCTCTGGAAACACCATATATTTT. Translating gives CASIRGSGNTIYF.

This chain connects TRBV28 to TRBJ1-4; TRBD1 matches 12 bases. Germline assignment: CDR1 MDHEN and CDR2 SYDVKM. The trim removed 5 bases at V and 7 bases at J, leaving 8 bases unmatched. The CDR3 is 16 amino acids. CDR3 protein: CASSPSGTGGVEKLFF. DNA for the CDR3: TGTGCCAGCAGTCCATCCGGGACAGGGGGCGTTGAAAAACTGTTTTTT.

This clone was detected once. The chain joins TRBV7-2 to TRBJ1-2, with D unclear. This CDR3 contains 14 residues. V shed 2 bases and J shed 2 bases, with 9 bases lying between them. Germline CDR1 and CDR2: SGHTA and FQGNSA. This chain's CDR3 is CASSLTLRNYGYTF. The CDR3 nucleotides read TGTGCCAGCAGCTTAACCCTACGGAACTATGGCTACACCTTC.

V is TRBV19 and J is TRBJ1-3; D is ambiguous. This CDR3 is built from 15 residues. Between the trimmed V and J ends, which lost 7 bases and 1 base, there was a span of 14 bases. The V gene's germline CDR1 is LNHDA and CDR2 SQIVND (reference sequence). CDR3 DNA sequence: TGTGCCAGTATCGGGGAGACGCAATCTGGAAACACCATATATTTT. Translated, it gives CASIGETQSGNTIYF.

The chain carries TRBV13 and TRBJ2-7; no firm D call. This CDR3 contains 13 residues. Germline V gene sequence: CDR1 PRHDT, CDR2 FYEKMQ (reference sequence). The ends were cut back, 4 bases at V and 0 bases at J, with 7 bases in the middle. DNA of the CDR3: TGTGCCAGCAGCTCACTTACCTCCTACGAGCAGTACTTC. Translated: CASSSLTSYEQYF.

Concerning this clone itself: Its ends do not fully match the called genes, so a read error is possible. This chain links TRBV7-9 with TRBJ1-2; D gene ambiguous. The germline CDR1 and CDR2 sequences are SEHNR and FQNEAQ (reference sequence). This CDR3 comprises 12 residues. In DNA, the CDR3 is TGTTCCAGCAGCCGCGAGGACTATGGCTACACCTTC. Amino acid sequence: CSSSREDYGYTF.

The genes are TRBV5-4 and TRBJ2-3, with D tentatively TRBD2 (5 bases). Germline V gene lookup returns CDR1 SGHNT and CDR2 YYREEE (reference sequence). Trimming took 4 bases from V and 2 from J, leaving 14 bases between them. This CDR3 comprises 15 residues. The CDR3: CASSLQPSNTDTQYF. In DNA, the CDR3 is TGTGCCAGCAGCCTCCAGCCTAGCAACACAGATACGCAGTATTTT.

The chain links TRBV10-2 to TRBJ1-1, with a weak D call TRBD1 (5 bases). CDR1 and CDR2 (germline): WSHSY, SAAADI. Deletions cut 3 bases from V and 4 bases from J, with 6 bases between. The CDR3 is 12 residues long. The CDR3 DNA sequence: TGCGCCAGCAGTGACAGGGTCACTGAAGCTTTCTTT. Amino acid sequence: CASSDRVTEAFF.

In its sample, this clone was seen a few times. The V and J genes are TRBV5-6 and TRBJ2-5; tentatively, D is TRBD2 (7 bases). Trimming cost V 5 bases and J 4 bases, with 18 bases left between them. Looked up from germline, CDR1 is SGHDT and CDR2 is YYEEEE. This CDR3 is 15 amino acids long. CDR3 sequence reads: CASSWGGGSAETQYF. CDR3 coding DNA: TGTGCCAGCAGTTGGGGGGGCGGGAGCGCAGAGACCCAGTACTTC.

The V gene is TRBV6-5, the J gene TRBJ2-7; TRBD1 matches 8 bases. The CDR3 is made up of 15 amino acids. V lost 11 bases to trimming and J lost 7 bases; unmatched junction nucleotides: 19. Germline V gene data show CDR1 as MNHEY and CDR2 as SVGAGI. CDR3 amino acids: CAVSRDRNRPSEQYF. For the CDR3, the DNA is TGTGCCGTATCGAGGGACAGGAACCGTCCTAGTGAGCAGTACTTC.

This clone has only one observation. This rearrangement joins TRBV4-1 to TRBJ1-2, with a weak D call TRBD1 (6 bases). The CDR3 covers 15 residues. Germline-derived CDR1 and CDR2 are MGHRA and YSYEKL. V shed 1 base and J shed 5 bases, with 14 bases lying between them. CDR3 region: CASSQGTGTYYGYTF. The CDR3 nucleotides read TGCGCCAGCAGCCAAGGTACAGGGACCTATTATGGCTACACCTTC.

The CDR3 DNA sequence: TGTGCCTGGACCGGACAGGGGAGCCCCTACGAGCAGTACTTC. This encodes CAWTGQGSPYEQYF. This chain links TRBV30 with TRBJ2-7, with TRBD1 matching 9 bases. V was pared by 4 bases and J by 2 bases, with 6 bases of the junction left unmatched. The CDR3 loop spans 14 amino acids. Germline V lookup: CDR1 GTSNPN, CDR2 SVGIG (reference sequence). The full variable domain, in which reference TRBV30 and TRBJ2-7 provide the parts outside the CDR3, is SQTIHQWPATLVQPVGSPLSLECTVEGTSNPNLYWYRQAAGRGLQLLFYSVGIGQISSEVPQNLSASRPQDRQFILSSKKLLLSDSGFYLCAWTGQGSPYEQYFGPGTRLTVT.

Comment on this clone: The identical CDR3 is also encoded by other nucleotide sequences in the sample. The V call is TRBV27, the J call TRBJ1-2; D is possibly TRBD1 (6 bases). Trimming took off 6 bases at V and 1 base at J, with 9 bases between the two ends. This CDR3 region has 13 residues. Per the germline V gene, CDR1 is MNHEY and CDR2 is SMNVEV (reference sequence). The CDR3 is CASSLQGNYGYTF. The CDR3 coding sequence is TGTGCCAGCAGCCTACAGGGTAACTATGGCTACACCTTC.

This clone was picked up a small number of times. This chain links TRBV2 with TRBJ1-2, with 8 bases fitting TRBD1. Trimming cost V 6 bases and J 8 bases; bases outside gene matches: 17. The CDR3 spans 16 residues. The germline CDR1 and CDR2 sequences are SNHLY and FYNNEI. CDR3 in DNA: TGTGCCAGCAGCGGGCCGAGACAGGGGCCGCGTAGCGGCTACACCTTC. It translates to CASSGPRQGPRSGYTF.

The CDR3 bases are TGTGCCAGCAGTTACGGGCGGGGGGGCCCGCATGAGCAGTTCTTC. It translates to CASSYGRGGPHEQFF. The rearrangement uses TRBV6-6 and TRBJ2-1; 9 bases match TRBD2. The length of the CDR3 is 15 residues. Trimming cost V 2 bases and J 8 bases; bases outside gene matches: 7. CDR1 and CDR2 from the germline V gene are MNHNY and SVGAGI (reference sequence).

The CDR3 here is CASSVAPGGNTGELFF. DNA for the CDR3: TGTGCCAGCAGCGTAGCTCCAGGGGGTAACACCGGGGAGCTGTTTTTT. The rearrangement links TRBV9 to TRBJ2-2; 7 nucleotides line up with TRBD1. The CDR3 runs 16 residues. V shed 0 bases and J 2 bases; nucleotides not matched to a gene: 4. The germline V gene has CDR1 SGDLS and CDR2 YYNGEE.

The table lists this clone with a few counts. The V call is TRBV6-5, the J call TRBJ2-1; 7 bases match TRBD1. Trimming cost V 6 bases and J 2 bases; bases outside gene matches: 7. The germline V gene encodes CDR1 MNHEY and CDR2 SVGAGI. CDR3 length: 15 amino acids. The chain's CDR3 is CASSSRDRPYNEQFF. CDR3 DNA: TGTGCCAGCAGCTCCCGGGACAGACCCTACAATGAGCAGTTCTTC.

The chain carries TRBV6-5 and TRBJ1-5; D gene ambiguous. Per germline, CDR1 MNHEY and CDR2 SVGAGI. Between the trimmed V and J ends, which lost 2 bases and 3 bases, there was a span of 5 bases. The CDR3 loop spans 13 amino acids. CDR3 amino acids: CASSYGHNQPQHF. As DNA, the CDR3 is TGTGCCAGCAGTTACGGGCACAATCAGCCCCAGCATTTT.

The V call is TRBV19, the J call TRBJ1-2; D possibly corresponds to TRBD1 (5 bases). Germline lookup yields CDR1 LNHDA and CDR2 SQIVND (reference sequence). This CDR3 comprises 16 residues. Trimming took off 3 bases at V and 3 bases at J, with 17 bases between the two ends. The CDR3 nucleotides are TGTGCCAGTAGTATTAATCCGTCAGGGCTCTACTATGGCTACACCTTC. Residues: CASSINPSGLYYGYTF.

The chain employs TRBV7-6 and TRBJ2-1; TRBD1 agrees at 10 bases. The J segment lost 0 bases and the V segment lost 5 bases, leaving 7 bases of the junction unmatched. The germline V gene has CDR1 SGHVS and CDR2 FNYEAQ. The CDR3 extends over 17 amino acids. Here the CDR3 reads CASSLGTGVGSYNEQFF. CDR3 DNA sequence: TGTGCCAGCAGCCTCGGGACAGGGGTAGGCTCCTACAATGAGCAGTTCTTC. The full variable domain, completed using reference TRBV7-6 and TRBJ2-1, is GAGVSQSPRYKVTKRGQDVALRCDPISGHVSLYWYRQALGQGPEFLTYFNYEAQQDKSGLPNDRFSAERPEGSISTLTIQRTEQRDSAMYRCASSLGTGVGSYNEQFFGPGTRLTVL.

The genes are TRBV4-1 and TRBJ1-5; 9 bases fit TRBD1. CDR1 and CDR2 from the germline V gene are MGHRA and YSYEKL. The CDR3 runs 16 residues. J lost 3 bases, V lost 1 base, and 4 bases had no gene match. CDR3 sequence (DNA): TGCGCCAGCAGCCAAGTTGGGACAGGGAACAATCAGCCCCAGCATTTT. The encoded protein is CASSQVGTGNNQPQHF.

J is TRBJ2-3 and V is TRBV19; TRBD2 matches at 7 bases. V shed 6 bases and J 7 bases; nucleotides not matched to a gene: 13. CDR1 LNHDA and CDR2 SQIVND come from the germline V gene (reference sequence). The CDR3 consists of 15 residues. The DNA of the CDR3 is TGTGCCAGTAGATGGGGGAGCGGGAAGATGAATACGCAGTATTTT. Encoded protein: CASRWGSGKMNTQYF.

This clone showed up just a few times. The rearrangement links TRBV28 to TRBJ1-1; tentatively, D is TRBD1 (5 bases). This CDR3 region has 18 residues. V lost 3 bases and J 0 bases, leaving 20 bases between the germline ends. Germline values: CDR1 MDHEN, CDR2 SYDVKM. The CDR3 here is CASSFTPAAGIMNTEAFF. DNA of the CDR3: TGTGCCAGCAGTTTTACCCCAGCAGCAGGGATTATGAACACTGAAGCTTTCTTT.

The rearrangement uses TRBV6-4 and TRBJ2-1; D gene ambiguous. The CDR3 spans 14 residues. Germline V gene sequence: CDR1 MRHNA, CDR2 SNTAGT. V was trimmed by 4 bases and J by 5 bases, leaving 12 bases between them. CDR3 in DNA: TGTGCCAGCAGTGCCGTAAGTGAGGACAATGAGCAGTTCTTC. Protein: CASSAVSEDNEQFF.

This clone was detected only a few times. The chain has TRBV28 and TRBJ1-2; tentative D call: TRBD1 (5 bases). V was trimmed by 2 bases and J by 1 base, leaving 20 bases between them. Germline V gene sequence: CDR1 MDHEN, CDR2 SYDVKM. CDR3 length: 18 residues. CDR3 in amino acids: CASSLSILRRQSNYGYTF. CDR3 nucleotide sequence: TGTGCCAGCAGTTTAAGTATCCTCCGCCGACAGAGTAACTATGGCTACACCTTC.

The chain has TRBV5-1 and TRBJ1-2; D not certain. The germline V gene has CDR1 SGHRS and CDR2 YFSETQ. Trimming stripped 3 bases from V and 1 base from J, with 13 bases between. This CDR3 has 15 amino acids. CDR3 nucleotides: TGCGCCAGCAGCTCCGGTCGGGAAAGTAACTATGGCTACACCTTC. Its translation: CASSSGRESNYGYTF.

The chain links TRBV5-5 to TRBJ1-2; 8 bases line up with TRBD1. The CDR3 has 15 residues. Germline lookup yields CDR1 SGHKS and CDR2 YYEKEE (reference sequence). V lost 4 bases to trimming and J lost 1 base; unmatched junction nucleotides: 6. CDR3 loop: CASSRRTGSNYGYTF. As DNA, the CDR3 is TGTGCCAGCAGCAGAAGGACAGGGAGTAACTATGGCTACACCTTC.

CDR3 sequence reads: CASSLSSAREQYF. DNA of the CDR3: TGTGCCAGCAGCTTGTCTAGCGCCAGAGAGCAGTACTTC. The V call is TRBV7-3, the J call TRBJ2-7; D might be TRBD2 (6 bases). Per germline, CDR1 SGHTA and CDR2 FQGTGA. CDR3 size: 13 residues. Trimming took off 3 bases at V and 7 bases at J, with 13 bases between the two ends.